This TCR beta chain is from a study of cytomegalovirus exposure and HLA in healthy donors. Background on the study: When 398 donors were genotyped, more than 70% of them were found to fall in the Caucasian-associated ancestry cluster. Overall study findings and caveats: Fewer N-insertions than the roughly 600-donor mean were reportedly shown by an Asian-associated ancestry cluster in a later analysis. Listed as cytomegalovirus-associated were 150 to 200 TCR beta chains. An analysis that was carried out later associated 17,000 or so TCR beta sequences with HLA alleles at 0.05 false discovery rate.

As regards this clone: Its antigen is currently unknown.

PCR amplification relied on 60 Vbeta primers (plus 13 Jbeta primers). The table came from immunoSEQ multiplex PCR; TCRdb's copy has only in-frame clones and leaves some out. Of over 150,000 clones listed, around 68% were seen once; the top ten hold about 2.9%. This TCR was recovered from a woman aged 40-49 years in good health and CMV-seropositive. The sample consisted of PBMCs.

The CDR3 sequence: CASEQGRSDTQYF. CDR3 DNA: TGTGCCAGCGAGCAGGGCCGATCAGATACGCAGTATTTT. The V call is TRBV28, the J call TRBJ2-3; weak D call: TRBD1 (5 bases). V was cut by 8 bases and J by 4 bases, with 13 bases left in between. The CDR3 covers 13 residues. Per the germline V gene, CDR1 is MDHEN and CDR2 is SYDVKM.